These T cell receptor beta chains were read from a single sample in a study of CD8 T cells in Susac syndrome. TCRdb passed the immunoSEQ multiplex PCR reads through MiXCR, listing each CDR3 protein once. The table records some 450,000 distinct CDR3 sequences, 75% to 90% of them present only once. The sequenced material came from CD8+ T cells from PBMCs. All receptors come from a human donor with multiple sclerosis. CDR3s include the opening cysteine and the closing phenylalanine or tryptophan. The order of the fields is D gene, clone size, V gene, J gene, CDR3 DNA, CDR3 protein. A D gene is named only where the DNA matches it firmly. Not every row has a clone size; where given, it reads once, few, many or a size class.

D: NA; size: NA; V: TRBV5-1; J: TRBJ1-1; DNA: TGCGCCAGCAGCTTGTCAGGACAAGCTTTCTTT; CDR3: CASSLSGQAFF
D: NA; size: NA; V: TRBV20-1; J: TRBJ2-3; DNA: TGCAGTGCTAGAGAATGGGATACGCAGTATTTT; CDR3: CSAREWDTQYF
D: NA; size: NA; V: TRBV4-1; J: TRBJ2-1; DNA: TGCGCCAGCAGCCAAGATGAGACACTGATGGTAGGGGATGAGCAGTTCTTC; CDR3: CASSQDETLMVGDEQFF
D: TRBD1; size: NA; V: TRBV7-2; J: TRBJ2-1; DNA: TGTGCCAGCAGCTCCGGACAGGACTACAATGAGCAGTTCTTC; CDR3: CASSSGQDYNEQFF
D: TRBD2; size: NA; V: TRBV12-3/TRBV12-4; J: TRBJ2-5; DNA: TGTGCCAGCAGTTTAGGGATTAGCGGGACCCGGGCGGAGACCCAGTACTTC; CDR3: CASSLGISGTRAETQYF
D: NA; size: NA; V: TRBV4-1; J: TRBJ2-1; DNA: TGCGCCAGCAGCCAAGATAATAATCTTGATGAGCAGTTCTTC; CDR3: CASSQDNNLDEQFF
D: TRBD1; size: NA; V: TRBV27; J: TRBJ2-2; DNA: TGTGCCAGCAGTTTAACGGGACAGGGGAACACCGGGGAGCTGTTTTTT; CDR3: CASSLTGQGNTGELFF
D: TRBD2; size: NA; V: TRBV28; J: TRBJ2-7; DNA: TGTGCCAGCACGTATCTGAGCGGGGGTGCCTACGAGCAGTACTTC; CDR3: CASTYLSGGAYEQYF
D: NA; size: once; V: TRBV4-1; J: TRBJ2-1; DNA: TGCGCCAGCAGCCATGCCGGGACATCCTACAATGAGCAGTTCTTC; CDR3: CASSHAGTSYNEQFF
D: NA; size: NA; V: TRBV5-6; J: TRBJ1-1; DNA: TGTGCCAGCAGCCCAACCCGGGTGCTTACTGAAGCTTTCTTT; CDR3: CASSPTRVLTEAFF
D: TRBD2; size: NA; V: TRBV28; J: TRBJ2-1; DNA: TGTGCCAGCAGTGTATCCGGGACTAGGGGGATGATTAGCTCCTACAATGAGCAGTTCTTC; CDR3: CASSVSGTRGMISSYNEQFF
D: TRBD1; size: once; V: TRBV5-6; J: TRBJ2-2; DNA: TGTGCCAGCACCGGGACAGAAAACACCGGGGAGCTGTTTTTT; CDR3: CASTGTENTGELFF
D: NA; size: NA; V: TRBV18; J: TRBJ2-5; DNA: TGTGCCAGCTCACCACCGATGGATCTGGAGACCCAGTACTTC; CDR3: CASSPPMDLETQYF
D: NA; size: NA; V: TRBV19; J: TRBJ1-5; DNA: TGTGCCAGTAGTACCGGGACGTATAGCAATCAGCCCCAGCATTTT; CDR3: CASSTGTYSNQPQHF
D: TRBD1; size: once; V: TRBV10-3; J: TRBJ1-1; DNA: TGTGCCATCAGTTCCGGACAGGGGTTCACTGAAGCTTTCTTT; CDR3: CAISSGQGFTEAFF
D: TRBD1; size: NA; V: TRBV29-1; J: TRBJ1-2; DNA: TGCAGCGTTGTCTCCGTCCGACAGGGTATAAACTATGGCTACACCTTC; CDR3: CSVVSVRQGINYGYTF
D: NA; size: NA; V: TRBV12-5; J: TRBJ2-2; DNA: TGTGCTAGTGGTTTGGTCGGGGGTGGCACCGGGGAGCTGTTTTTT; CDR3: CASGLVGGGTGELFF
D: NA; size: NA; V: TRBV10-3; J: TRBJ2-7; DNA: TGTGCCATCAGTGAGCTCGAAGGCCTCTACGAGCAGTACTTC; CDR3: CAISELEGLYEQYF
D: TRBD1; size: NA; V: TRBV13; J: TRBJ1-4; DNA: TGTGCCAGCAGCCAAGGACAGGCCAACCCGGGTGGTGAAAAACTGTTTTTT; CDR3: CASSQGQANPGGEKLFF
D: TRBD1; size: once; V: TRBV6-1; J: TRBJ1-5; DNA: TGTGCCAGCAGTCCGATCTCCGGGACAGGAAGCAATCAGCCCCAGCATTTT; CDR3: CASSPISGTGSNQPQHF
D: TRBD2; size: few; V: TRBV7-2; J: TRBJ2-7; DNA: TGTGCCAGCAGCTCCCCCGCTAGCGGGAGATACGAGCAGTACTTC; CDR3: CASSSPASGRYEQYF
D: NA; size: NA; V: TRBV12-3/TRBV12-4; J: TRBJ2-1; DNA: TGTGCCAGCAGTGGGTACAGGGAAGCGCAGTTCTTC; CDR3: CASSGYREAQFF
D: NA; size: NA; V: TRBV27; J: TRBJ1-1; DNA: TGTGCCAGCACCCAAGGAGGGGTCTCTGAAGCTTTCTTT; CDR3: CASTQGGVSEAFF
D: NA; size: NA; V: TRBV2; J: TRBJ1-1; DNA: TGTGCCAGCAGTGAATGGGGGAGGTGGGACACTGAAGCTTTCTTT; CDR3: CASSEWGRWDTEAFF
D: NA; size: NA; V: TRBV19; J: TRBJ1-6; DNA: TGTGCCAGTAGTATTGCCGGGACGGGGAATTTACCCCTCCACTTT; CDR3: CASSIAGTGNLPLHF
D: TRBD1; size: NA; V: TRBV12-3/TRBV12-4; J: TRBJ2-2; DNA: TGTGCCAGCAGTTCTCCGACAGGGTCCACCGGGGAGCTGTTTTTT; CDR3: CASSSPTGSTGELFF
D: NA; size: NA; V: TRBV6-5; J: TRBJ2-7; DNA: TGTGCCAGCAGTTACCCCCCCCCAGACGAGCAGTACTTC; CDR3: CASSYPPPDEQYF
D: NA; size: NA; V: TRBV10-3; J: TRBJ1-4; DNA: TGTGCCATCAGTGCCGAGGCTCCCGCAACTAATGAAAAACTGTTTTTT; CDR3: CAISAEAPATNEKLFF
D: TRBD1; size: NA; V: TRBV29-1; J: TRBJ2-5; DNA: TGCAGCGTTGAAGCCCGGGACAGCGAACAAGAGGCCCAGTACTTC; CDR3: CSVEARDSEQEAQYF
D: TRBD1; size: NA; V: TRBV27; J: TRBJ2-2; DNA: TGTGCCAGCAGTTTTGGACAGGGGTCGGGGGAGCTGTTTTTT; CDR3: CASSFGQGSGELFF
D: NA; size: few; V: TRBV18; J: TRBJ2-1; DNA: TGTGCCAGCTCACCCCCCCTCCCTAGCTCCTACAATGAGCAGTTCTTC; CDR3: CASSPPLPSSYNEQFF